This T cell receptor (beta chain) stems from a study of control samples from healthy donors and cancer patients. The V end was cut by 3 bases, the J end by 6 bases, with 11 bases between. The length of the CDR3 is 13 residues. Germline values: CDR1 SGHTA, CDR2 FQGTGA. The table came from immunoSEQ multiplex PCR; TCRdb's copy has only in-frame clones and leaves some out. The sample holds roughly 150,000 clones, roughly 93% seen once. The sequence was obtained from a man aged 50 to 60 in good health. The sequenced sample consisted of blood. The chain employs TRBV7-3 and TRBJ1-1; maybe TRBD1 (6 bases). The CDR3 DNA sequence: TGTGCCAGCAGCTTCCACAGGGCTGCTGAAGCTTTCTTT. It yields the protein CASSFHRAAEAFF.